This T cell receptor (beta chain) is drawn from a study of CD8+CD57+ T cells in acquired aplastic anemia. Study-level background: DNA from sorted CD4+ and CD8+ cells averaged around 3.2 ug.

Trimming removed 0 bases at V and 4 bases at J, with 10 bases between. The CDR3 is 15 amino acids. The germline CDR1 and CDR2 sequences are MGHRA and YSYEKL. With respect to this clonotype: The antigen is unknown.

The authors sequenced patients whose flow cytometry had shown CD8+CD57+ cell expansion. Untreated patients provided the blood samples, with no therapy given before sampling. The use of genomic DNA as template underpinned the TCR beta VDJ and CDR3 profiling. TCRdb independently ran MiXCR on the reads; one entry per CDR3 protein. The sample gives 150,000 to 200,000 distinct CDR3 sequences, around 48% of which show up once; approximately 2.9% is in the top ten. Study-wide results and limits: In common between the patients and the controls were around 29 CD8+ CDR3 sequences.

This clonotype was sampled from a human donor with aplastic anemia. The sequencing input was sorted CD4+, CD8+, or CD8+CD57+ T cells (not recorded which) from PBMCs. V usage is TRBV4-1 and J usage is TRBJ2-4, with no clear D. In DNA form, the CDR3 reads TGCGCCAGCAGCCAAGATCTCGCAGGAAAAAACATTCAGTACTTC. Translating it yields CASSQDLAGKNIQYF.